Listed here are 23 T cell receptor beta chains from one sample, sequenced in a study of shared clonotypes between healthy human individuals (TCRdb year 2020). Library method: the immunoSEQ multiplex PCR assay. TCRdb carries this immuneACCESS record with in-frame sequences only. Its versions omit some clonotypes, under half of them owing to an unresolved V gene in the studies checked, with the rest unexplained. The sample table holds around 2.3 million clones, of which approximately 96% were seen once. The top ten hold around 0.13% of the sample. The specimen sequenced was naive CD4+ T cells sorted from blood. According to the study, the label for this sample's cell subset or site signals: CD45RA+ positively selected. The receptors originated from a man in his late teens or twenties in good health.

Turning to this clone: Other DNA sequences from this sample encode an identical CDR3 as well. The chain is built from TRBV9 and TRBJ2-2; D is unclear. V was shortened by 4 bases and J by 1 base, with 5 bases between the two germline ends. The CDR3 has 13 amino acids. Germline-derived CDR1 and CDR2 are SGDLS and YYNGEE. Here the CDR3 DNA reads TGTGCCAGCAGCACGGAGAACACCGGGGAGCTGTTTTTT. This sequence encodes CASSTENTGELFF.

The chain recombines TRBV4-1 with TRBJ1-1; no reliable D call. Per the germline V gene, CDR1 is MGHRA and CDR2 is YSYEKL. V was pared by 4 bases and J by 6 bases, with 12 bases between. This CDR3 has 13 residues. The CDR3 protein is CASSPLGRPEAFF. The CDR3 nucleotides read TGCGCCAGCAGCCCTTTAGGGCGACCTGAAGCTTTCTTT.

This chain connects TRBV7-9 to TRBJ1-2; 7 bases are a match to TRBD1. Looked up from germline, CDR1 is SEHNR and CDR2 is FQNEAQ (reference sequence). V gave up 5 bases and J gave up 2 bases; unmatched junction bases: 5. The CDR3 runs 14 residues. DNA of the CDR3: TGTGCCAGCAGCCGGGACAGCTCGAACTATGGCTACACCTTC. Translating gives CASSRDSSNYGYTF.

This clone was observed a single time. A read error may explain this, as a much larger clone is one base away. Other DNA sequences from this sample encode an identical CDR3 as well. The V gene is TRBV5-1, the J gene TRBJ2-5; D is unresolved. V dropped 5 bases and J dropped 1 base, with 3 bases sitting between them. CDR3 size: 11 residues. The germline gives CDR1 SGHRS, CDR2 YFSETQ. CDR3 amino acids: CASRSQETQYF. CDR3 nucleotide sequence: TGCGCCAGCAGATCCCAAGAGACCCAGTACTTC.

The rearrangement uses TRBV5-6 and TRBJ1-2; 7 nucleotides agree with TRBD1. The junction had 8 bases not matched to a gene; V was cut back by 1 base and J by 2 bases. The CDR3 contains 16 residues. Germline V gives CDR1 SGHDT, CDR2 YYEEEE. The CDR3 DNA is TGTGCCAGCAGCTTGTTTGCTCGACAGGGCAACTATGGCTACACCTTC. Translated, it gives CASSLFARQGNYGYTF.

The chain carries TRBV7-3 and TRBJ1-2; 7 bases match TRBD1. Germline V gene data show CDR1 as SGHTA and CDR2 as FQGTGA. The CDR3 consists of 13 residues. V was pared by 5 bases and J by 5 bases, with 5 bases of the junction left unmatched. CDR3 bases: TGTGCCAGCAGCCCAGGGGACAGATATGGCTACACCTTC. Translating gives CASSPGDRYGYTF.

The chain employs TRBV9 and TRBJ1-6; 7 bases fit TRBD1. The germline V gene encodes CDR1 SGDLS and CDR2 YYNGEE. CDR3 size: 15 residues. With 6 bases clipped from V and 9 bases from J, the junction kept 12 bases outside the gene matches. CDR3 nucleotide sequence: TGTGCCAGCAATACCCAGGGGGATAATTTTTCACCCCTCCACTTT. Translating gives CASNTQGDNFSPLHF.

The chain recombines TRBV27 with TRBJ1-1, with 9 positions matching TRBD1. The CDR3 consists of 15 residues. The V gene end was trimmed by 3 bases and the J gene end by 5 bases; junction bases not matched to a gene: 7. Germline loops: CDR1 MNHEY, CDR2 SMNVEV (reference sequence). CDR3 in DNA: TGTGCCAGCAGTTTCGGGACAGGGTTTGCTACTGAAGCTTTCTTT. It translates to CASSFGTGFATEAFF.

The rearrangement joins TRBV13 to TRBJ1-4, with 7 bases identical to TRBD1. The CDR3 contains 15 residues. CDR1 PRHDT and CDR2 FYEKMQ come from the germline V gene (reference sequence). J lost 7 bases, V lost 5 bases, and 10 bases had no gene match. CDR3 DNA sequence: TGTGCCAGCAGCGACGCAGGGGGGTTGGCTGAAAAACTGTTTTTT. This encodes CASSDAGGLAEKLFF. Drawing the rest from reference TRBV13 and TRBJ1-4, the complete variable domain is AAGVIQSPRHLIKEKRETATLKCYPIPRHDTVYWYQQGPGQDPQFLISFYEKMQSDKGSIPDRFSAQQFSDYHSELNMSSLELGDSALYFCASSDAGGLAEKLFFGSGTQLSVL.

This rearrangement joins TRBV30 to TRBJ2-2, with 8 bases identical to TRBD1. Germline trimming cut 0 bases from V and 0 bases from J; bases unmatched to any gene: 3. The CDR3 spans 16 residues. Germline V lookup: CDR1 GTSNPN, CDR2 SVGIG (reference sequence). The CDR3 region has the DNA TGTGCCTGGAGTGTATCGGGACAGGCGAACACCGGGGAGCTGTTTTTT. It specifies CAWSVSGQANTGELFF.

In DNA, the CDR3 is TGTGCCAGCAGCGTAGGAGCTAGCGGGAGAAATGAGCAGTTCTTC. Translation gives CASSVGASGRNEQFF. This chain links TRBV9 with TRBJ2-1; 10 nucleotides match TRBD2. This CDR3 spans 15 amino acids. The germline CDR1 and CDR2 sequences are SGDLS and YYNGEE. V gave up 0 bases and J gave up 7 bases; unmatched junction bases: 4.

In nucleotides, the CDR3 is TGTGCCAGCAGTCCGGGACAACCACGAGAGACCCAGTACTTC. Translated: CASSPGQPRETQYF. This chain uses TRBV2 with TRBJ2-5; perhaps TRBD1 as D (6 bases). Deletions cut 5 bases from V and 4 bases from J, with 14 bases between. Germline V gene data show CDR1 as SNHLY and CDR2 as FYNNEI. CDR3 size: 14 residues. Variable domain in full (rest from reference TRBV2 and TRBJ2-5): EPEVTQTPSHQVTQMGQEVILRCVPISNHLYFYWYRQILGQKVEFLVSFYNNEISEKSEIFDDQFSVERPDGSNFTLKIRSTKLEDSAMYFCASSPGQPRETQYFGPGTRLLVL.

This clone appeared a single time. The junction does not match germline at one end; this may be a read error. Other DNA sequences in the same sample also yield this CDR3. The chain uses TRBV9 and TRBJ2-7, with D perhaps TRBD1 or TRBD2 (5 bases each). Germline assignment: CDR1 SGDLS and CDR2 YYNGEE. The CDR3 sequence is 14 residues long. CDR3 sequence reads: CASSVDQGTYEQYF. The DNA of the CDR3 is TGTGCCAGCAGCGTAGATCAAGGGACCTATGAGCAGTACTTC.

The CDR3 nucleotides read TGTGCCAGCAGTTCAGGGAGGAGGGACATTCAGTACTTC. Translated, it gives CASSSGRRDIQYF. This chain links TRBV27 with TRBJ2-4, with TRBD2 as a possible D gene (6 bases). CDR3 length: 13 residues. From germline, CDR1 is MNHEY and CDR2 SMNVEV (reference sequence). Trimming removed 4 bases from V and 8 bases from J, with 12 bases in between.

This CDR3 reads CASSEQGAGEQYF. DNA of the CDR3: TGTGCCAGCAGTGAGCAGGGGGCAGGGGAGCAGTACTTC. This sequence joins TRBV2 and TRBJ2-7; TRBD1 agrees at 8 bases. CDR3 length: 13 amino acids. In germline, CDR1 is SNHLY, CDR2 FYNNEI. V was clipped by 3 bases and J by 7 bases; unmatched bases: 5.

The chain couples TRBV19 to TRBJ1-2; a weak D match, TRBD1 (6 bases). V was cut by 10 bases and J by 5 bases, with 17 bases left in between. The CDR3 is 13 residues long. Germline loops: CDR1 LNHDA, CDR2 SQIVND (reference sequence). CDR3 DNA: TGTGCCACCTCGTGGGACACCCTATATGGCTACACCTTC. Translated: CATSWDTLYGYTF.

In the case of this clone: This CDR3 is also generated by other DNA sequences in the sample. The genes are TRBV5-4 and TRBJ2-3; the match to TRBD2 covers 7 bases. The CDR3 is made up of 13 amino acids. Per germline, CDR1 SGHNT and CDR2 YYREEE (reference sequence). The ends lost 0 bases at V and 6 bases at J; junction bases unmatched: 1. The CDR3 DNA reads as TGTGCCAGCAGCTTGGCCGGGGGGGATACGCAGTATTTT. This codes for CASSLAGGDTQYF.

The V and J genes are TRBV6-5 and TRBJ2-1; D is possibly TRBD2 (5 bases). The germline gives CDR1 MNHEY, CDR2 SVGAGI. V was cut by 5 bases and J by 6 bases, with 17 bases left in between. The CDR3 spans 15 residues. The CDR3 sequence is CASSNGEPGGNEQFF. The CDR3 nucleotides are TGTGCCAGCAGTAACGGGGAGCCCGGTGGCAATGAGCAGTTCTTC.

The genes are TRBV7-9 and TRBJ1-6; the match to TRBD1 covers 8 bases. This CDR3 has 16 amino acids. CDR1 SEHNR and CDR2 FQNEAQ come from the germline V gene (reference sequence). The ends lost 5 bases at V and 5 bases at J; junction bases unmatched: 8. For the CDR3, the DNA is TGTGCCAGCAGCCCGGGGGGACAGGTTCATAATTCACCCCTCCACTTT. Protein sequence: CASSPGGQVHNSPLHF. The full variable domain, its missing parts supplied by reference TRBV7-9 and TRBJ1-6, is DTGVSQNPRHKITKRGQNVTFRCDPISEHNRLYWYRQTLGQGPEFLTYFQNEAQLEKSRLLSDRFSAERPKGSFSTLEIQRTEQGDSAMYLCASSPGGQVHNSPLHFGNGTRLTVT.

Concerning this clone: This same CDR3 is encoded by further DNA sequences in the sample. This sequence joins TRBV28 and TRBJ2-4; TRBD1 might be the D (6 bases). From germline, CDR1 is MDHEN and CDR2 SYDVKM. This CDR3 has 15 residues. With 6 bases removed from V and 0 bases from J, the gap between germline ends came to 12 bases. CDR3 protein: CASSPGQLAKNIQYF. The CDR3 nucleotides are TGTGCCAGCAGCCCAGGACAGCTAGCCAAAAACATTCAGTACTTC.

The chain is built from TRBV5-6 and TRBJ1-2; D gene ambiguous. This CDR3 is 14 amino acids long. CDR1 is SGHDT, CDR2 YYEEEE, per germline. With 0 bases removed from V and 4 bases from J, the gap between germline ends came to 10 bases. The chain's CDR3 is CASSLGGQSYGYTF. The DNA of the CDR3 is TGTGCCAGCAGCTTGGGAGGGCAAAGCTATGGCTACACCTTC.

The rearrangement joins TRBV2 to TRBJ2-7; 11 bases fit TRBD2. With V trimmed by 3 bases and J by 0 bases, 13 bases remained unmatched. Per germline, CDR1 SNHLY and CDR2 FYNNEI. This CDR3 region has 19 residues. CDR3 residues: CASSERKGLADSSSYEQYF. CDR3 in DNA: TGTGCCAGCAGTGAGAGGAAGGGACTAGCGGACTCAAGCTCCTACGAGCAGTACTTC.

This chain joins TRBV5-4 and TRBJ2-1; 7 bases map to TRBD2. The CDR3 extends over 15 amino acids. The germline V gene encodes CDR1 SGHNT and CDR2 YYREEE (reference sequence). With 4 bases clipped from V and 2 bases from J, the junction kept 6 bases outside the gene matches. DNA of the CDR3: TGTGCCAGCAGCCCTGGGACTACCACCTACAATGAGCAGTTCTTC. This translates into CASSPGTTTYNEQFF. Variable domain in full (rest from reference TRBV5-4 and TRBJ2-1): ETGVTQSPTHLIKTRGQQVTLRCSSQSGHNTVSWYQQALGQGPQFIFQYYREEENGRGNFPPRFSGLQFPNYSSELNVNALELDDSALYLCASSPGTTTYNEQFFGPGTRLTVL.